The next 17 T cell receptor beta chains were all read from a single sample in a study of radiotherapy plus CTLA-4 blockade in lung cancer. Sequencing used immunoSEQ multiplex PCR; TCRdb keeps in-frame clones, though not all of them. The sample holds tens of thousands of clones; 88% are singletons and the top ten take around 7.6%. The source material was peripheral blood, sampled from a patient treated with radiotherapy plus ipilimumab. The receptor set was obtained from a human donor with non-small cell lung cancer whose response to radiotherapy plus ipilimumab could not be evaluated.

The rearrangement links TRBV4-3 to TRBJ2-7; TRBD1 might be the D (5 bases). The CDR3 contains 13 residues. CDR1 and CDR2 from the germline V gene are LGHNA and YSLEER. Trimming shortened V by 0 bases and J by 2 bases, and 5 bases separated the two germline ends. CDR3: CASSQDRAYEQYF. In DNA form, the CDR3 reads TGCGCCAGCAGCCAAGACAGGGCCTACGAGCAGTACTTC.

The rearrangement uses TRBV7-2 and TRBJ2-5; 9 bases are a match to TRBD1. The CDR3 is 14 amino acids. CDR1 and CDR2 from the germline V gene are SGHTA and FQGNSA. Losses at the gene ends were 5 bases for V and 4 bases for J; bases not matched to a gene: 5. The CDR3: CASSPGTGLETQYF. CDR3 DNA: TGTGCCAGCAGCCCCGGGACAGGGTTAGAGACCCAGTACTTC.

The gene calls are TRBV4-2 and TRBJ2-1, with D tentatively TRBD2 (6 bases). V lost 3 bases and J 5 bases, leaving 11 bases between the germline ends. Germline V gives CDR1 LGHNA, CDR2 YNFKEQ. This CDR3 is built from 14 residues. CDR3 loop: CASSHPGGNNEQFF. The DNA of the CDR3 is TGTGCCAGCAGCCATCCCGGGGGAAACAATGAGCAGTTCTTC.

The chain employs TRBV25-1 and TRBJ1-2; 7 positions match TRBD1. The germline gives CDR1 MGHDK, CDR2 SYGVNS. This CDR3 contains 18 residues. V dropped 4 bases and J dropped 2; count of bases not matched to a gene: 16. The CDR3: CASSVPDRDASSNYGYTF. CDR3 DNA: TGTGCCAGCAGTGTTCCCGACAGGGACGCATCGTCCAACTATGGCTACACCTTC.

The chain carries TRBV7-2 and TRBJ2-2; maybe TRBD1 (5 bases). Germline V gene data show CDR1 as SGHTA and CDR2 as FQGNSA. This CDR3 has 15 residues. V lost 1 base and J lost 2, with 8 bases in between. DNA for the CDR3: TGTGCCAGCAGCTTAGAGGGGATTAACACCGGGGAGCTGTTTTTT. It codes for CASSLEGINTGELFF.

The chain recombines TRBV11-2 with TRBJ1-2; unclear D gene. The CDR3 is 17 residues long. In germline, CDR1 is SGHAT, CDR2 FQNNGV. The V end lost 2 bases, the J end lost 4 bases, and 20 bases lay between the germline ends. CDR3 region: CASSLRRLSGGGYGYTF. CDR3 bases: TGTGCCAGCAGCTTACGTAGATTGTCCGGAGGTGGCTATGGCTACACCTTC.

The rearrangement links TRBV30 to TRBJ1-5, with D perhaps matching TRBD1 (6 bases). This CDR3 has 15 amino acids. The V gene's germline CDR1 is GTSNPN and CDR2 SVGIG (reference sequence). Trimming stripped 1 base from V and 0 bases from J, with 10 bases between. The CDR3 coding sequence is TGTGCCTGGAGTGCTGGGGGCCCTAGCAATCAGCCCCAGCATTTT. As protein: CAWSAGGPSNQPQHF.

This chain joins TRBV4-1 and TRBJ1-4; tentatively, D is TRBD1 (6 bases). This CDR3 is built from 17 residues. The germline V gene has CDR1 MGHRA and CDR2 YSYEKL. With 4 bases removed from V and 5 bases from J, the gap between germline ends came to 20 bases. CDR3 nucleotide sequence: TGCGCCAGCAGCCCGAATGTGGGGGGGAGGGGGAATGAAAAACTGTTTTTT. This encodes CASSPNVGGRGNEKLFF.

V usage is TRBV5-4 and J usage is TRBJ2-7; a possible D gene is TRBD1 (5 bases). The germline CDR1 and CDR2 sequences are SGHNT and YYREEE (reference sequence). V shed 4 bases and J shed 0 bases, with 20 bases lying between them. CDR3 length: 17 amino acids. The CDR3 sequence: CASSDYIGAGRSYEQYF. CDR3 DNA: TGTGCCAGCAGCGATTATATTGGGGCAGGACGCTCCTACGAGCAGTACTTC.

The V and J genes are TRBV2 and TRBJ1-5, with 9 bases that match TRBD1. Germline V gene lookup returns CDR1 SNHLY and CDR2 FYNNEI. V lost 6 bases and J lost 6; bases outside the gene matches: 9. The CDR3 runs to 15 residues. The CDR3 reads CASSYEQGASQPQHF. The CDR3 DNA reads as TGTGCCAGCAGCTACGAACAGGGGGCGAGTCAGCCCCAGCATTTT. Full variable domain (remainder filled in from reference TRBV2 and TRBJ1-5): EPEVTQTPSHQVTQMGQEVILRCVPISNHLYFYWYRQILGQKVEFLVSFYNNEISEKSEIFDDQFSVERPDGSNFTLKIRSTKLEDSAMYFCASSYEQGASQPQHFGDGTRLSIL.

The chain is built from TRBV7-2 and TRBJ2-7, with 7 bases that match TRBD2. The length of the CDR3 is 15 residues. V trimming: 6 bases; J trimming: 5 bases; junction bases outside the gene matches: 13. Germline V CDR1 and CDR2: SGHTA, FQGNSA. The DNA of the CDR3 is TGTGCCAGCAGATTTACCCTTGGCGGGGGTAACGAGCAGTACTTC. Its protein product is CASRFTLGGGNEQYF.

V is TRBV10-1 and J is TRBJ1-1, with 9 bases identical to TRBD1. The CDR3 contains 14 residues. Germline V gene sequence: CDR1 WNHNN, CDR2 SYGVQD (reference sequence). The V segment lost 5 bases and the J segment 1 base; nucleotides outside the gene matches: 2. This CDR3 is CASSRGQGNTEAFF. The CDR3 DNA sequence: TGCGCCAGCAGTCGGGGACAGGGGAACACTGAAGCTTTCTTT.

The V and J genes are TRBV28 and TRBJ1-1; TRBD1 is a possible D gene (5 bases). Germline V gene lookup returns CDR1 MDHEN and CDR2 SYDVKM. Trimming removed 2 bases from V and 2 bases from J, with 9 bases in between. The CDR3 sequence is 14 residues long. CDR3 coding DNA: TGTGCCAGCAGTTTACCCGACAGAAACACTGAAGCTTTCTTT. This translates into CASSLPDRNTEAFF. Full variable domain (outside the CDR3, taken from reference TRBV28 and TRBJ1-1): DVKVTQSSRYLVKRTGEKVFLECVQDMDHENMFWYRQDPGLGLRLIYFSYDVKMKEKGDIPEGYSVSREKKERFSLILESASTNQTSMYLCASSLPDRNTEAFFGQGTRLTVV.

The gene calls are TRBV5-1 and TRBJ2-2; TRBD2 is a possible D gene (5 bases). Germline loops: CDR1 SGHRS, CDR2 YFSETQ. Trimming cost V 1 base and J 4 bases, with 17 bases left between them. This CDR3 region has 17 residues. CDR3 residues: CASSLNGGFGGTGELFF. In nucleotides, the CDR3 is TGCGCCAGCAGCTTGAACGGCGGGTTCGGCGGCACCGGGGAGCTGTTTTTT.

The CDR3 here is CASSLRFVRANTEAFF. CDR3 nucleotide sequence: TGTGCCAGCAGCTTGCGTTTTGTGAGGGCGAACACTGAAGCTTTCTTT. This chain connects TRBV5-5 to TRBJ1-1; D not certain. The CDR3 is 16 amino acids. Germline-derived CDR1 and CDR2 are SGHKS and YYEKEE (reference sequence). Trimming left V 1 base short and J 1 base short, with 14 bases between. Based on the CDR3 plus reference TRBV5-5 and TRBJ1-1, the full variable domain is DAGVTQSPTHLIKTRGQQVTLRCSPISGHKSVSWYQQVLGQGPQFIFQYYEKEERGRGNFPDRFSARQFPNYSSELNVNALLLGDSALYLCASSLRFVRANTEAFFGQGTRLTVV.

The chain joins TRBV6-5 to TRBJ1-2; D might be TRBD1 (5 bases). The length of the CDR3 is 13 residues. Germline assignment: CDR1 MNHEY and CDR2 SVGAGI. V gave up 2 bases and J gave up 4 bases, with 8 bases separating them. DNA for the CDR3: TGTGCCAGCAGTTACCGCCAGGGCTATGGCTACACCTTC. This translates into CASSYRQGYGYTF.

The V and J genes are TRBV28 and TRBJ1-1; 9 bases are shared with TRBD1. The CDR3 has 15 amino acids. J was trimmed by 6 bases and V by 3 bases; bases with no gene match: 8. CDR1 is MDHEN, CDR2 SYDVKM, per germline. The CDR3 sequence is CASSFLTGGLSEAFF. CDR3 coding DNA: TGTGCCAGCAGTTTTCTGACAGGGGGTCTCTCTGAAGCTTTCTTT.